This T cell receptor beta chain was sequenced for a study of shared clonotypes between healthy human individuals. Repertoires were generated with immunoSEQ multiplex PCR, while TCRdb's copy carries only in-frame clones and drops some. The sample includes about 2 million clones, about 95% seen only once; the top ten take under 1.5%. V lost 0 bases, J lost 4 bases, and 9 bases lay in between. Germline V gene sequence: CDR1 GTSNPN, CDR2 SVGIG (reference sequence). The CDR3 is 14 amino acids. Positively selected for CCR7, the CD45RO-negative cells used as naive CD8 cells excluded terminally differentiated effector memory CD45RA+ cells. In regard to this clone: This sample includes further DNA sequences coding for the same CDR3.

Input material: naive CD8+ T cells sorted from blood. The chain combines TRBV30 with TRBJ2-2, with D maybe TRBD2 (7 bases). The receptor comes from a man between 18 and 29 years old in good health. CDR3 DNA sequence: TGTGCCTGGAGTGTAAGGGGGGGCACCGGGGAGCTGTTTTTT. Its translation: CAWSVRGGTGELFF.